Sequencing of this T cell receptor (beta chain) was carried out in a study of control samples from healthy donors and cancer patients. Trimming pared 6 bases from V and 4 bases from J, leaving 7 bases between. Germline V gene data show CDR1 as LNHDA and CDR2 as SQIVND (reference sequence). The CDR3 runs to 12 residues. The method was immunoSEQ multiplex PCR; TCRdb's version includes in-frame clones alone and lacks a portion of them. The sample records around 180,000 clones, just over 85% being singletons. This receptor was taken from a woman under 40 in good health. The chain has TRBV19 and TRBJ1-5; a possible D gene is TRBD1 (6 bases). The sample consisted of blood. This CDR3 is CASSQGNQPQHF. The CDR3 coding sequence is TGTGCCAGTAGCCAGGGGAATCAGCCCCAGCATTTT. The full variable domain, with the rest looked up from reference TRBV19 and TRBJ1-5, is DGGITQSPKYLFRKEGQNVTLSCEQNLNHDAMYWYRQDPGQGLRLIYYSQIVNDFQKGDIAEGYSVSREKKESFPLTVTSAQKNPTAFYLCASSQGNQPQHFGDGTRLSIL.